This T cell receptor beta chain was obtained from a study of CD8+ T cells in alopecia areata. Study in general: Each of the treated patients was given oral tofacitinib, 5 to 10 mg twice daily, for moderate-to-severe alopecia areata. The investigators scored severity in treated patients by the percentage of affected scalp area.

Study-wide findings and caveats: Only a single nonresponder existed, so baseline CD8+ expansion links stay unclear.

Sequencing templates came from extracted RNA that was reverse transcribed into cDNA. Some clones are missing from TCRdb's copy, which holds only in-frame ones; the method was immunoSEQ multiplex PCR. Among roughly 220,000 clones listed, around two fifths were seen once. On this clone: Its cognate antigen is unknown. Other DNA sequences in the sample encode the same CDR3.

The germline CDR1 and CDR2 sequences are SGHTA and FQGNSA. Losses at the gene ends were 3 bases for V and 4 bases for J; bases not matched to a gene: 1. The CDR3 is made up of 15 amino acids. Treatment described: oral pan-JAK inhibitor, 5-10 mg twice daily. The chain carries TRBV7-2 and TRBJ2-2; 11 bases align to TRBD2. This TCR came from a human donor with alopecia areata. Sequenced material: CD4+ T cells sorted from blood, taken at approximately week 34, from a patient treated with tofacitinib. CDR3: CASSLTSGITGELFF. The CDR3 DNA is TGTGCCAGCAGCTTGACTAGCGGGATCACCGGGGAGCTGTTTTTT. The full variable domain, its missing parts supplied by reference TRBV7-2 and TRBJ2-2, is GAGVSQSPSNKVTEKGKDVELRCDPISGHTALYWYRQSLGQGLEFLIYFQGNSAPDKSGLPSDRFSAERTGGSVSTLTIQRTQQEDSAVYLCASSLTSGITGELFFGEGSRLTVL.